This TCR beta chain was found in a study of blood T cell repertoires in COVID-19. At the level of the study: COVID-19 samples collected from the United States, Italy and Spain covered acute and convalescent phases. Sources were T cells, B-cell-depleted T cells, or PBMCs; the material itself was cDNA or gDNA.

Germline-derived CDR1 and CDR2 are LGHDT and YNNKEL (reference sequence). The CDR3 runs 14 residues. V lost 1 base to trimming and J lost 3 bases, with 8 bases between them. Assay used: immunoSEQ multiplex PCR; TCRdb lists only in-frame clones, some missing. Of roughly 430,000 clones in the sample, around nine tenths were seen once. The chain combines TRBV3-1 (or the pseudogene TRBV3-2) with TRBJ2-3, with D possibly being TRBD2 (6 bases). This TCR derives from a woman aged 18-29 years who had been exposed to COVID-19. What was sequenced was PBMCs or T cells enriched from blood (not recorded which). This chain's CDR3 is CASSQGTKTDTQYF. The DNA of the CDR3 is TGTGCCAGCAGCCAAGGGACTAAAACAGATACGCAGTATTTT.